The rows below give T cell receptor beta chains drawn from one sample of a study of resident and recirculating memory T cells in vitiligo. TCRdb's copy holds only in-frame clones and misses some; the assay was immunoSEQ multiplex PCR. The table records 75,000 to 85,000 clones, about 90% of them present only once. The source material was blood. Receptor source: a male donor with vitiligo. Both conserved end residues are part of each CDR3. D genes are given only for firm matches. Expanded clones get a size class; other rows say once, few or many, or leave the size out.

. . TRBJ1-3 TRBV29-1 CSVHGQLSGNTIYF TGCAGCGTGCATGGACAACTCTCTGGAAACACCATATATTTT
TRBD2 . TRBJ2-7 TRBV5-1 CASSFSGPGEQYF TGCGCCAGCAGCTTTAGCGGGCCCGGCGAGCAGTACTTC
. . TRBJ1-2 TRBV30 CAWSETVRGYGYTF TGTGCCTGGAGTGAGACAGTTAGGGGGTATGGCTACACCTTC
TRBD2 . TRBJ2-2 TRBV7-6 CACRTSGSAGELFF TGTGCCTGTAGGACTAGCGGGTCGGCCGGGGAGCTGTTTTTT
. . TRBJ1-1 TRBV28 CAIRTLNTEAFF TGTGCCATCCGGACACTGAACACTGAAGCTTTCTTT
. . TRBJ1-2 TRBV19 CASSAIGGSVGDGYTF TGTGCCAGTAGCGCGATCGGGGGTTCGGTAGGAGATGGCTACACCTTC
TRBD2 . TRBJ2-3 TRBV6-5 CASSKTSGTYTQYF TGTGCCAGCAGCAAGACTAGCGGGACTTATACGCAGTATTTT
. once TRBJ2-7 TRBV4-2 CASSQGGGLLYEQYF TGTGCCAGCAGCCAGGGAGGGGGACTACTCTACGAGCAGTACTTC
TRBD2 . TRBJ2-7 TRBV11-2 CASSFHSGRAPEQYF TGTGCCAGCAGCTTCCATAGCGGGAGGGCCCCCGAGCAGTACTTC
TRBD2 . TRBJ2-1 TRBV7-6 CASTLSSGRGNEQFF TGTGCCAGCACCTTATCTAGCGGGAGGGGGAATGAGCAGTTCTTC
. . TRBJ2-7 TRBV29-1 CSVEEGSGVYEQYF TGCAGCGTTGAAGAGGGTTCGGGAGTATACGAGCAGTACTTC
. . TRBJ2-1 TRBV7-2 CASSLQQGWNEQFF TGTGCCAGCAGCTTACAACAGGGTTGGAATGAGCAGTTCTTC
TRBD2 . TRBJ2-1 TRBV4-1 CASSKVSGTSGTWNEQFF TGCGCCAGCAGCAAAGTTTCCGGGACTAGCGGGACTTGGAATGAGCAGTTCTTC
TRBD2 . TRBJ2-1 TRBV28 CATSSQFRLAGGRLSSYNEQFF TGTGCCACCTCGAGTCAGTTTCGACTAGCGGGAGGGCGACTGAGCTCCTACAATGAGCAGTTCTTC
. . TRBJ2-7 TRBV5-5 CASSWGGQATYEQYF TGTGCCAGCAGCTGGGGGGGGCAGGCCACCTACGAGCAGTACTTC
TRBD2 . TRBJ2-4 TRBV10-1 CASTPRAGGPNIQYF TGCGCCAGCACCCCCCGGGCGGGAGGGCCGAACATTCAGTACTTC
TRBD1 . TRBJ1-2 TRBV4-3 CASSQAATGNYGYTF TGCGCCAGCAGCCAAGCTGCGACAGGGAACTATGGCTACACCTTC
. few TRBJ2-2 TRBV11-3 CASSLRTGELFF TGTGCCAGCAGCTTACGGACCGGGGAGCTGTTTTTT
. few TRBJ1-2 TRBV4-1 CASSQDRGGRRVGYTF TGCGCCAGCAGCCAAGATAGGGGGGGGCGCAGGGTAGGCTACACCTTC
TRBD2 . TRBJ2-7 TRBV28 CASSWVGTSGYEQYF TGTGCCAGCAGTTGGGTGGGGACTAGCGGTTACGAGCAGTACTTC
. once TRBJ1-2 TRBV6-6 CASSITQDPSHGYTF TGTGCCAGCAGTATAACACAGGATCCGTCTCATGGCTACACCTTC
. . TRBJ2-7 TRBV27 CASRGRRDTSYEQYF TGTGCCAGCAGGGGAAGAAGGGACACCTCCTACGAGCAGTACTTC